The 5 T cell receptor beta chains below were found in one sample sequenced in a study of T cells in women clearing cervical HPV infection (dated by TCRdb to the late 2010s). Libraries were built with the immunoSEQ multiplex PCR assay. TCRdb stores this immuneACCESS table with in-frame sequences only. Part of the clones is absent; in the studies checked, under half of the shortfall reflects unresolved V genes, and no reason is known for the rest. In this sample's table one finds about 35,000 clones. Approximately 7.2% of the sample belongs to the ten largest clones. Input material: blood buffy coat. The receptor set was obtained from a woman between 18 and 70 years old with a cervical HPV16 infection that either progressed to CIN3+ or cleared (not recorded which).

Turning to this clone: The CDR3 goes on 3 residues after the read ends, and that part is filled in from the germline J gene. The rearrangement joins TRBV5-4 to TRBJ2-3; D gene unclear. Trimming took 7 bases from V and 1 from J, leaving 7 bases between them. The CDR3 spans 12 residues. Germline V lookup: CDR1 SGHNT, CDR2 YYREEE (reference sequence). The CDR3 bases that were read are TGTGCCAGCGGTAGGGGCACAGATACG. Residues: CASGRGTDT. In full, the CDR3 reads CASGRGTDTQYF.

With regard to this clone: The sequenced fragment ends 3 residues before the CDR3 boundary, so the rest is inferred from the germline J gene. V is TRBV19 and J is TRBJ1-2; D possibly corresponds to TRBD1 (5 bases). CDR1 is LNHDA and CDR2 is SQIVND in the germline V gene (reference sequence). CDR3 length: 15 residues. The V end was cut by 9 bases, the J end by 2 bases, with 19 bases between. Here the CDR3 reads CASTPNWGGNYGYTF. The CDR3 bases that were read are TGTGCCAGCACACCGAACTGGGGGGGGAACTATGGC.

The CDR3 sequence is CASSSNWDRGSEQYF. The CDR3 DNA, read in part, is TGTGCCAGCAGCTCTAACTGGGACAGGGGATCCGAG. The chain is built from TRBV7-2 and TRBJ2-7; 10 bases line up with TRBD1. The read is 3 residues too short to cover the CDR3 end, so that end is filled in from the germline J gene. J lost 6 bases, V lost 4 bases, and 9 bases had no gene match. CDR1 is SGHTA and CDR2 is FQGNSA in the germline V gene. This CDR3 has 15 amino acids.

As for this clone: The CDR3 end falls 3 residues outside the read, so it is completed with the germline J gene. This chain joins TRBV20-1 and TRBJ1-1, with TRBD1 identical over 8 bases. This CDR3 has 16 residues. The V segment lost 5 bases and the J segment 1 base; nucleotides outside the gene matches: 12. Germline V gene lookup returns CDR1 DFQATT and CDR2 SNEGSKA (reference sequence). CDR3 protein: CSAPPPGQAGNTEAFF. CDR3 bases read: TGCAGTGCTCCCCCCCCGGGACAGGCCGGGAACACTGAA.

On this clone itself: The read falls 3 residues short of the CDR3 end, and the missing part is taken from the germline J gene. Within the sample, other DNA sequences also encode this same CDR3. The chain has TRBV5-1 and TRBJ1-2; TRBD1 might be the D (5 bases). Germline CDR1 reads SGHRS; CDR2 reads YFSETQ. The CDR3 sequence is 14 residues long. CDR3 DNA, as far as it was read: TGCGCCAGCAGCCGGACAAGGGACTTTCGTGGG. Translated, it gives CASSRTRDFRG. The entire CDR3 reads CASSRTRDFRGYTF.